The rows below give T cell receptor beta chains drawn from one sample of a study of blood T cells in healthy people across ages. TCRdb itself ran the 5' RACE reads through MiXCR, one entry per CDR3 protein. Among around 1,000,000 distinct CDR3 sequences listed, around 25% were seen once. Another study also made use of these data, one on T cells of mothers and their children.

The sequencing input was blood. These receptors were taken from a girl aged 2-10 years in good health. CDR3s include the opening cysteine and the closing phenylalanine or tryptophan. D genes are given only for firm matches. Not every row has a clone size; where given, it reads once, few, many or a size class.

size | D | J | V | CDR3 | DNA
NA | NA | TRBJ1-2 | TRBV29-1 | CSVETTYGYTF | TGCAGCGTTGAGACGACCTATGGCTACACCTTC
NA | TRBD1 | TRBJ2-7 | TRBV19 | CASSYQGDYEQYF | TGTGCCAGTAGTTACCAGGGGGATTACGAGCAGTACTTC
few | TRBD2 | TRBJ2-3 | TRBV4-2 | CASSSRGETDTQYF | TGTGCCAGCAGCTCCCGGGGGGAGACAGATACGCAGTATTTT
few | NA | TRBJ2-1 | TRBV15 | CATSSSRVSSSFF | TGTGCCACCAGCAGCTCCAGGGTATCCTCGTCGTTCTTC
NA | NA | TRBJ1-2 | TRBV7-9 | CASSSIPRTGSWGGYTF | TGTGCCAGCAGCTCAATCCCCCGCACGGGGAGTTGGGGAGGCTACACCTTC
few | TRBD2 | TRBJ2-1 | TRBV12-3/TRBV12-4 | CASTHPVPSGGKYNEQFF | TGTGCCAGCACCCATCCGGTGCCTAGCGGGGGGAAATACAATGAGCAGTTCTTC
NA | NA | TRBJ2-7 | TRBV4-1 | CASSQGRDYEQYF | TGCGCCAGCAGCCAAGGACGGGACTACGAGCAGTACTTC
few | NA | TRBJ1-2 | TRBV28 | CASSSSRNYGYTF | TGTGCCAGCAGTTCCTCACGGAACTATGGCTACACCTTC
few | TRBD1 | TRBJ1-2 | TRBV20-1 | CSARDRLGGDGYTF | TGCAGTGCTAGAGATCGTCTAGGGGGCGATGGCTACACCTTC
few | NA | TRBJ1-3 | TRBV29-1 | CSVGATAGNTIYF | TGCAGCGTTGGGGCAACAGCTGGAAACACCATATATTTT
NA | NA | TRBJ1-3 | TRBV4-2 | CASSQGRSNTIYF | TGTGCCAGCAGCCAAGGACGGAGTAACACCATATATTTT
NA | NA | TRBJ2-7 | TRBV7-9 | CASGEYEQYF | TGTGCCAGCGGAGAGTACGAGCAGTACTTC
NA | NA | TRBJ2-5 | TRBV14 | CASSRLGLEETQYF | TGTGCCAGCAGCCGGTTAGGTTTGGAAGAGACCCAGTACTTC
NA | NA | TRBJ2-7 | TRBV6-4 | CASQDLRVENTYEQYF | TGTGCCAGCCAGGACCTTAGGGTGGAGAACACCTACGAGCAGTACTTC
few | NA | TRBJ2-7 | TRBV27 | CASSSDLGRYYEQYF | TGTGCCAGCAGCTCCGACTTGGGACGGTACTACGAGCAGTACTTC
few | NA | TRBJ2-1 | TRBV20-1 | CSASLPGYSYEQFF | TGCAGTGCTAGCCTCCCGGGATATAGCTATGAGCAGTTCTTC
few | NA | TRBJ2-5 | TRBV20-1 | CSARTRGGLQETQYF | TGCAGTGCTAGGACCCGGGGCGGCCTTCAAGAGACCCAGTACTTC
NA | TRBD1 | TRBJ1-1 | TRBV20-1 | CSASTGDWTEAFF | TGCAGTGCTAGTACAGGGGATTGGACTGAAGCTTTCTTT
NA | TRBD2 | TRBJ2-1 | TRBV20-1 | CSALLAGGIDNEQFF | TGCAGTGCCCTCCTAGCGGGGGGAATAGACAATGAGCAGTTCTTC
NA | TRBD1 | TRBJ2-1 | TRBV29-1 | CSVDKRDSIGTNEQFF | TGCAGCGTTGACAAGAGGGACAGCATAGGTACCAATGAGCAGTTCTTC
few | NA | TRBJ2-5 | TRBV27 | CASRISPTGGKETQYF | TGTGCCAGCAGGATCTCCCCGACTGGGGGAAAAGAGACCCAGTACTTC
NA | TRBD2 | TRBJ2-7 | TRBV29-1 | CSVEDPGLESYEQYF | TGCAGCGTTGAAGATCCGGGACTAGAGTCCTACGAGCAGTACTTC
NA | NA | TRBJ2-1 | TRBV12-3/TRBV12-4 | CASSDGTHNEQFF | TGTGCCAGCAGTGACGGGACCCACAATGAGCAGTTCTTC
NA | NA | TRBJ2-4 | TRBV20-1 | CSARGNTENIQYF | TGCAGTGCTAGAGGGAATACAGAAAACATTCAGTACTTC
NA | NA | TRBJ1-2 | TRBV29-1 | CTIRSRDGYTF | TGCACCATCCGTTCACGGGATGGCTACACCTTC
few | NA | TRBJ1-1 | TRBV7-9 | CASSLKVMGAFF | TGTGCCAGCAGCTTAAAAGTAATGGGAGCTTTCTTT
few | TRBD1 | TRBJ1-4 | TRBV14 | CASSPGDRRLNEKLFF | TGTGCCAGCAGCCCTGGGGACAGGCGATTGAATGAAAAACTGTTTTTT
few | NA | TRBJ2-7 | TRBV29-1 | CSTRDSGYEQYF | TGCAGCACCCGGGACTCCGGGTACGAGCAGTACTTC
few | NA | TRBJ1-1 | TRBV25-1 | CASSVHPGLDMNTEAFF | TGTGCCAGCAGTGTGCACCCAGGGCTAGATATGAACACTGAAGCTTTCTTT
NA | NA | TRBJ2-5 | TRBV25-1 | CASSEGGTETQYF | TGTGCCAGCAGTGAGGGGGGTACAGAGACCCAGTACTTC